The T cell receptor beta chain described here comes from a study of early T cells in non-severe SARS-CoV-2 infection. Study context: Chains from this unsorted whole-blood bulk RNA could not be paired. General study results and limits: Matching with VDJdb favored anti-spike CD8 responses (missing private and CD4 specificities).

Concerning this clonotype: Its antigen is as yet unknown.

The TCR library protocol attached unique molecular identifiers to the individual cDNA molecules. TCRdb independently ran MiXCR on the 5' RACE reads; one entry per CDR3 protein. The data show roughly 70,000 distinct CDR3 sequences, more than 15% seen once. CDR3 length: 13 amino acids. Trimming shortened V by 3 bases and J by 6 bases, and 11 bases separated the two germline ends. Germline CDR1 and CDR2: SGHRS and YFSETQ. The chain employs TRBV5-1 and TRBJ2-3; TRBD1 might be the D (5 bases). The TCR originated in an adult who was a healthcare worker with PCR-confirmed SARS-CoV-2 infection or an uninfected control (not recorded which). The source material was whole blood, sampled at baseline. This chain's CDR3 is CASSWQGTDTQYF. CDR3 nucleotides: TGCGCCAGCAGCTGGCAGGGTACCGATACGCAGTATTTT.